The 24 T cell receptor beta chains below all came from one sample that was sequenced in a study of Ad26.COV2.S vaccination and SARS-CoV-2 variants. The treatment is: 15 to 20 received Ad26.COV2.S at low or high dose, single or two shots; 5 received placebo; per-sample allocation not given. Specimens were obtained on day 63 following the first vaccine or placebo injection. Data came from immunoSEQ multiplex PCR; TCRdb stores just in-frame clones and leaves some out. The repertoire holds 200,000 to 300,000 clones, with approximately 90% as singletons. The sequencing here drew on peripheral blood, taken in a trial of Ad26.COV2.S vaccine versus placebo. These receptor sequences come from a person between 18 and 59 years old who received the Ad26.COV2.S COVID-19 vaccine or a placebo.

The chain has TRBV19 and TRBJ1-1; D is uncertain. This CDR3 region has 14 residues. CDR1 is LNHDA and CDR2 is SQIVND in the germline V gene (reference sequence). V lost 8 bases and J lost 0, with 13 bases in between. CDR3 nucleotides: TGTGCCAGTCGCGGTGGGATCGTGAACACTGAAGCTTTCTTT. Translating gives CASRGGIVNTEAFF.

J is TRBJ2-7 and V is TRBV6-6, with D perhaps matching TRBD1 or TRBD2 (5 bases each). This CDR3 has 12 amino acids. Trimming cost V 10 bases and J 5 bases, with 15 bases left between them. Looked up from germline, CDR1 is MNHNY and CDR2 is SVGAGI (reference sequence). As DNA, the CDR3 is TGTGCCATCGAGAGGGACGGTAACGAGCAGTACTTC. It codes for CAIERDGNEQYF.

The chain employs TRBV9 and TRBJ2-7; TRBD1 is a possible D gene (7 bases). Germline V gene data show CDR1 as SGDLS and CDR2 as YYNGEE. V was shortened by 9 bases and J by 6 bases, with 13 bases between the two germline ends. This CDR3 has 11 residues. The CDR3: CANRQGGEQYV. The CDR3 DNA reads TGTGCCAACCGGCAGGGGGGCGAGCAGTACGTC.

In DNA form, the CDR3 reads TGTGCCAGCAGGGCCCCCGAGAAGCGGGGGGGCCATAATGAGCAGTTCTTC. Its protein product is CASRAPEKRGGHNEQFF. V usage is TRBV7-9 and J usage is TRBJ2-1, with TRBD2 identical over 10 bases. Germline CDR1 and CDR2: SEHNR and FQNEAQ (reference sequence). The CDR3 spans 17 residues. J was trimmed by 7 bases and V by 6 bases; bases with no gene match: 15.

This clone was seen more than once but under ten times. V gene TRBV7-3 combines with J gene TRBJ2-2, with D possibly being TRBD2 (5 bases). The V end lost 3 bases, the J end lost 2 bases, and 16 bases lay between the germline ends. CDR1 is SGHTA, CDR2 FQGTGA, per germline. CDR3 size: 17 residues. DNA for the CDR3: TGTGCCAGCAGCTTCACCAGAGCGGAACTTAACACCGGGGAGCTGTTTTTT. This encodes CASSFTRAELNTGELFF.

The CDR3 loop is CSVDYGGSRGEQFF. For the CDR3, the DNA is TGCAGCGTTGATTATGGCGGGAGTCGGGGTGAGCAGTTCTTC. This sequence joins TRBV29-1 and TRBJ2-1; 7 nucleotides line up with TRBD2. The CDR3 has 14 amino acids. Germline V gene lookup returns CDR1 SQVTM and CDR2 ANQGSEA. The ends lost 3 bases at V and 9 bases at J; junction bases unmatched: 11.

The chain employs TRBV30 and TRBJ1-2; 8 bases match TRBD1. V shed 2 bases, J shed 7 bases, and the junction held 6 bases outside the gene matches. Germline-derived CDR1 and CDR2 are GTSNPN and SVGIG (reference sequence). The CDR3 covers 13 residues. The CDR3 bases are TGTGCCTGGAGTAAAGACAGGGGCGGTGGCTACACCTTC. It yields the protein CAWSKDRGGGYTF.

The V and J genes are TRBV9 and TRBJ2-5, with 8 positions matching TRBD2. V gave up 0 bases and J gave up 4 bases; unmatched junction bases: 8. The germline gives CDR1 SGDLS, CDR2 YYNGEE. This CDR3 comprises 16 residues. The CDR3 sequence: CASSVGGLGVRETQYF. DNA for the CDR3: TGTGCCAGCAGCGTAGGGGGACTAGGAGTGCGAGAGACCCAGTACTTC.

The V gene is TRBV7-9, the J gene TRBJ2-7; TRBD1 agrees at 9 bases. Germline CDR1 and CDR2: SEHNR and FQNEAQ (reference sequence). This CDR3 has 14 residues. The trim removed 5 bases at V and 2 bases at J, leaving 4 bases unmatched. This chain's CDR3 is CASSKGQGPYEQYV. The CDR3 DNA reads TGTGCCAGCAGCAAGGGACAGGGCCCCTACGAGCAGTACGTC.

The chain carries TRBV4-2 and TRBJ2-2; 9 nucleotides match TRBD1. Germline V lookup: CDR1 LGHNA, CDR2 YNFKEQ. The CDR3 consists of 18 residues. J lost 6 bases, V lost 1 base, and 12 bases had no gene match. In DNA form, the CDR3 reads TGTGCCAGCAGCCAAGCTCTTCGGACAGGGGTAAAGTCCGGGGAGCTGTTTTTT. It encodes CASSQALRTGVKSGELFF.

The chain employs TRBV2 and TRBJ2-7; D remains ambiguous. Trimming removed 3 bases from V and 2 bases from J, with 8 bases in between. CDR3 length equals 13 residues. Germline values: CDR1 SNHLY, CDR2 FYNNEI. The CDR3 is CASSDEAAYEQYV. CDR3 coding DNA: TGTGCCAGCAGTGATGAGGCCGCCTACGAGCAGTACGTC.

CDR3 loop: CATSDFQINYGYTF. CDR3 nucleotide sequence: TGTGCCACCAGTGATTTTCAGATCAACTATGGCTACACCTTC. The V call is TRBV24-1, the J call TRBJ1-2; D is unclear. The CDR3 runs 14 residues. Germline CDR1 is KGHDR and CDR2 is SFDVKD. Trimming shortened V by 1 base and J by 2 bases, and 7 bases separated the two germline ends.

The rearrangement links TRBV4-2 to TRBJ1-6; D may be TRBD1 (5 bases). This CDR3 contains 18 residues. V lost 0 bases and J 0 bases, leaving 12 bases between the germline ends. CDR1 is LGHNA, CDR2 YNFKEQ, per germline. CDR3 DNA: TGTGCCAGCAGCCAAGACCCACAGGCCAGCTCCTATAATTCACCCCTCCACTTT. As protein: CASSQDPQASSYNSPLHF.

The gene calls are TRBV3-1 (or the pseudogene TRBV3-2) and TRBJ2-3; tentatively, D is TRBD2 (6 bases). The germline V gene has CDR1 LGHDT and CDR2 YNNKEL (reference sequence). The length of the CDR3 is 17 residues. The V end was cut by 0 bases, the J end by 0 bases, with 13 bases between. The CDR3 sequence is CASSQDSGAVSTDTQYF. CDR3 DNA: TGTGCCAGCAGCCAAGATTCGGGAGCGGTTAGCACAGATACGCAGTATTTT.

The sample holds one count of this clone. The chain joins TRBV7-2 to TRBJ2-4; D is unclear. Germline V CDR1 and CDR2: SGHTA, FQGNSA. The CDR3 length is 15 residues. With 5 bases removed from V and 0 bases from J, the gap between germline ends came to 11 bases. As DNA, the CDR3 is TGTGCCAGCAGCCCGGCTATCCGAGCCAAAAACATTCAGTACTTC. Amino acids: CASSPAIRAKNIQYF.

The rearrangement uses TRBV7-9 and TRBJ2-5; weak D call: TRBD2 (5 bases). The V and J ends lost 1 base and 5 bases respectively, with 14 bases between them. The CDR3 has 15 amino acids. CDR1 SEHNR and CDR2 FQNEAQ come from the germline V gene (reference sequence). CDR3 coding DNA: TGTGCCAGCAGCTTAGAGGTGGCTAGAGGGGAGACCCAGTACTTC. Protein product: CASSLEVARGETQYF.

V gene TRBV2 combines with J gene TRBJ2-1; D tentatively fits TRBD1 or TRBD2 (5 bases each). The CDR3 runs 12 residues. Germline CDR1 and CDR2: SNHLY and FYNNEI. Between the trimmed V and J ends, which lost 7 bases and 8 bases, there was a span of 12 bases. The CDR3, as DNA: TGTGCCAGCAAGACACTGGGGGATGAGCAGTTCTTC. Translating it yields CASKTLGDEQFF.

This sequence joins TRBV29-1 and TRBJ2-3; D is possibly TRBD1 or TRBD2 (7 bases each). The germline V gene encodes CDR1 SQVTM and CDR2 ANQGSEA. V was shortened by 4 bases and J by 2 bases, with 16 bases between the two germline ends. The CDR3 contains 15 residues. Written as DNA, the CDR3 is TGCAGCGTTGTGAGGCAGGGGGGGGTCACAGATACGCAGTATTTT. Translated: CSVVRQGGVTDTQYF.

V gene TRBV5-1 combines with J gene TRBJ2-7; D tentatively reads TRBD1 or TRBD2 (6 bases each). Germline V CDR1 and CDR2: SGHRS, YFSETQ. V shed 0 bases and J shed 1 base, with 17 bases lying between them. The CDR3 is 17 residues long. This CDR3 is CASSLGPGAIQSYEQYF. CDR3 DNA sequence: TGCGCCAGCAGCTTGGGGCCGGGGGCCATACAATCCTACGAGCAGTACTTC.

The rearrangement uses TRBV30 and TRBJ1-1, with 8 bases that match TRBD1. V lost 1 base and J lost 1; bases outside the gene matches: 2. The CDR3 contains 14 residues. The germline V gene encodes CDR1 GTSNPN and CDR2 SVGIG (reference sequence). CDR3 in DNA: TGTGCCTGGAGTGGACAGGGGAGGAACACTGAAGCTTTCTTT. Translation gives CAWSGQGRNTEAFF. The whole variable domain, filled in from reference TRBV30 and TRBJ1-1, reads SQTIHQWPATLVQPVGSPLSLECTVEGTSNPNLYWYRQAAGRGLQLLFYSVGIGQISSEVPQNLSASRPQDRQFILSSKKLLLSDSGFYLCAWSGQGRNTEAFFGQGTRLTVV.

This sequence joins TRBV4-1 and TRBJ1-6; D may be TRBD1 (6 bases). There are 16 residues in the CDR3. Trimming pared 2 bases from V and 6 bases from J, leaving 14 bases between. Per germline, CDR1 MGHRA and CDR2 YSYEKL. CDR3 residues: CASSQPTGPPNSPLHF. The CDR3 DNA reads as TGCGCCAGCAGCCAACCGACAGGTCCCCCTAATTCACCCCTCCACTTT.

The V call is TRBV4-1, the J call TRBJ2-3; 9 bases are a match to TRBD1. Germline V gene lookup returns CDR1 MGHRA and CDR2 YSYEKL. This CDR3 spans 17 amino acids. J was trimmed by 1 base and V by 3 bases; bases with no gene match: 8. CDR3 DNA: TGCGCCAGCAGCCACCAGGGGCGGGACAGGGGCACAGATACGCAGTATTTT. It specifies CASSHQGRDRGTDTQYF.

V usage is TRBV19 and J usage is TRBJ1-1; D unresolved. This CDR3 has 14 amino acids. Germline lookup yields CDR1 LNHDA and CDR2 SQIVND (reference sequence). The ends were cut back, 5 bases at V and 0 bases at J, with 10 bases in the middle. The CDR3 DNA sequence: TGTGCCAGTAGTCCCCCCCTAATGAACACTGAAGCTTTCTTT. It encodes CASSPPLMNTEAFF.

The chain recombines TRBV18 with TRBJ1-1; D not certain. The CDR3 covers 14 residues. Trimming stripped 4 bases from V and 2 bases from J, with 11 bases between. Germline assignment: CDR1 KGHSH and CDR2 LQKENI. The CDR3 coding sequence is TGTGCCAGCTCACAGACGGGAGCCAACACTGAAGCTTTCTTT. Protein product: CASSQTGANTEAFF.